This T cell receptor (beta chain) was found in a study of CD8 T cells in ankylosing spondylitis. This CDR3 has 16 amino acids. The ends were cut back, 5 bases at V and 0 bases at J, with 17 bases in the middle. The V gene's germline CDR1 is DFQATT and CDR2 SNEGSKA (reference sequence). Overall study findings and caveats: The study identified a TCR beta motif of roughly eight highly homologous variants that appeared characteristic of ankylosing spondylitis blood.

MiXCR, run by TCRdb on the 5' RACE reads, gives a single entry per CDR3 protein. The table has 200,000 to 300,000 distinct CDR3 sequences, about 10% seen once. The table lists this clonotype with many counts. What it binds is not known. This receptor was obtained from a male donor with ankylosing spondylitis or in good health (not recorded which). What was sequenced was blood, either unsorted or a sorted T cell fraction (not recorded which). The chain links TRBV20-1 to TRBJ1-3; D gene unclear. In nucleotides, the CDR3 is TGCAGTGCTCCCCTCCGCGGTCAACTCTCTGGAAACACCATATATTTT. It codes for CSAPLRGQLSGNTIYF.